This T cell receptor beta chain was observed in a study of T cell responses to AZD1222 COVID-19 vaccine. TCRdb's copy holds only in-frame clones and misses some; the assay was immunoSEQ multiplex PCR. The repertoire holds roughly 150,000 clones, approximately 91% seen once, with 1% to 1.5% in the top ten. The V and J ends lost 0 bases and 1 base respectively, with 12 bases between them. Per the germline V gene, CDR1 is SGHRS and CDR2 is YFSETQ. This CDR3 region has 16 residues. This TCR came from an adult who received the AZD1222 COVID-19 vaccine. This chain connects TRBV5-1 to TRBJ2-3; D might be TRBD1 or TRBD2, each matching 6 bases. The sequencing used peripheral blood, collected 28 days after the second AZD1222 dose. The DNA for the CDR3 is TGCGCCAGCAGCTTGGTCGGGGGCCGGGGCACAGATACGCAGTATTTT. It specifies CASSLVGGRGTDTQYF.